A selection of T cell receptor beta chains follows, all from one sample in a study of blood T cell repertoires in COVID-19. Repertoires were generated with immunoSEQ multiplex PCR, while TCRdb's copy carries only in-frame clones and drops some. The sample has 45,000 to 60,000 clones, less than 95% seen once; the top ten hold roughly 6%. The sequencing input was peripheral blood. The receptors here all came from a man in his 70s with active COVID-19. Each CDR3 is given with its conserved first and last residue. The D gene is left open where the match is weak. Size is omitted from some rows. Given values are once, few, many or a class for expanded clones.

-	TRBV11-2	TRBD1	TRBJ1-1	CASSKDRHTEAFF	TGTGCCAGCAGCAAGGACAGGCACACTGAAGCTTTCTTT
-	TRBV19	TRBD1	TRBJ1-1	CASNDQQGWTEAFF	TGTGCCAGTAACGACCAACAGGGGTGGACTGAAGCTTTCTTT
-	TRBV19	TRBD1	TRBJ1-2	CASSIGQGRYGYTF	TGTGCCAGTAGTATAGGACAGGGCCGCTATGGCTACACCTTC
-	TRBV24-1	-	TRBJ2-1	CATRSGPYNEQFF	TGTGCCACCAGAAGCGGGCCCTACAATGAGCAGTTCTTC
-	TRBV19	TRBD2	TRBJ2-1	CASSIRSGEQFF	TGTGCCAGTAGTATCCGTAGCGGGGAGCAGTTCTTC
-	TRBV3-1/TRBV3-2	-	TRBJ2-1	CASSQDWIANNEQFF	TGTGCCAGCAGCCAAGATTGGATAGCGAACAATGAGCAGTTCTTC
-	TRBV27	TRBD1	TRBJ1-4	CASSLFRDRGFEKLFF	TGTGCCAGCAGTTTATTCAGGGACAGGGGGTTTGAAAAACTGTTTTTT
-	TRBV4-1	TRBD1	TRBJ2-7	CASSPRTGGYEQYF	TGCGCCAGCAGCCCAAGGACAGGGGGTTACGAGCAGTACTTC
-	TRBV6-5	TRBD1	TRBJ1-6	CASTLDRGQNSPLHF	TGTGCCAGCACCCTTGACAGGGGCCAAAATTCACCCCTCCACTTT
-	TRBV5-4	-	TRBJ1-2	CASSSTGGGRSNYGYTF	TGTGCCAGCAGTTCGACTGGGGGGGGGAGATCTAACTATGGCTACACCTTC
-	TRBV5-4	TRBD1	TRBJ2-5	CASSVGTGARSAQYF	TGTGCCAGCAGCGTCGGGACAGGTGCACGATCGGCCCAGTACTTC
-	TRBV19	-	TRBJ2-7	CASSIALPDEQYF	TGTGCCAGTAGTATAGCGCTACCCGACGAGCAGTACTTC
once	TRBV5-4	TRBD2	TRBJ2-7	CASSSLGGGGEQYF	TGTGCCAGCAGCTCACTCGGGGGGGGAGGAGAGCAGTACTTC
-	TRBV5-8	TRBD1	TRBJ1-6	CASSFRTGRHNSPLHF	TGTGCCAGCAGCTTCAGGACAGGTCGGCATAATTCACCCCTCCACTTT
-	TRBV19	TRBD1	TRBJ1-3	CASTGTGVIRNTIYF	TGTGCCAGTACCGGGACAGGGGTTATACGGAACACCATATATTTT
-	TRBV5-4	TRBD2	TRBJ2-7	CASSLDGGAHEQYF	TGTGCCAGCAGCTTGGACGGGGGGGCACACGAGCAGTACTTC
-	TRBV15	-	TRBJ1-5	CATSSRGNQPQHF	TGTGCCACCAGCTCCAGGGGAAATCAGCCCCAGCATTTT
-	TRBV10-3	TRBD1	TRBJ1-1	CAISLDRGGTEAFF	TGTGCCATCAGCCTGGACAGGGGTGGGACTGAAGCTTTCTTT
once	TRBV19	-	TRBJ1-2	CASHYSTRGKDYGYTF	TGTGCCAGTCATTACTCCACGAGGGGGAAGGACTATGGCTACACCTTC
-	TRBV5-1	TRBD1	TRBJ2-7	CASSFTLGQTYEQYF	TGCGCCAGCAGCTTTACCCTGGGACAGACCTACGAGCAGTACTTC
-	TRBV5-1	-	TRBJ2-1	CASSPAGPSYNEQFF	TGCGCCAGCAGCCCCGCGGGACCCTCCTACAATGAGCAGTTCTTC
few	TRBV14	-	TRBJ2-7	CASSHRNSVYEQYF	TGTGCCAGCAGCCACCGAAATAGCGTCTACGAGCAGTACTTC
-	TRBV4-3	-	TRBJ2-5	CASSQDPGGPETQYF	TGCGCCAGCAGCCAAGATCCCGGTGGGCCAGAGACCCAGTACTTC
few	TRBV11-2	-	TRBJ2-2	CASSQQENTGELFF	TGTGCCAGCAGCCAACAGGAGAACACCGGGGAGCTGTTTTTT
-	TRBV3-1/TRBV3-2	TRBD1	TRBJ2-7	CASSLSGTGYEQYF	TGTGCCAGCAGCTTATCCGGGACAGGCTACGAGCAGTACTTC
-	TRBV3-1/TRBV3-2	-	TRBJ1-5	CASSAREDQPQHF	TGTGCCAGCAGCGCCCGGGAGGATCAGCCCCAGCATTTT
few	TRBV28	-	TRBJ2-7	CASRAQGSVDEQYF	TGTGCCAGCAGGGCCCAGGGTTCCGTCGACGAGCAGTACTTC
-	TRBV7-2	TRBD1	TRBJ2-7	CASSLTGGTYEQYF	TGTGCCAGCAGCTTAACAGGGGGGACCTACGAGCAGTACTTC
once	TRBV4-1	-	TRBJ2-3	CASSQDVVTGPDTQYF	TGCGCCAGCAGCCAAGATGTGGTCACAGGGCCAGATACGCAGTATTTT
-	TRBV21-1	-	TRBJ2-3	CASSDRTDTQYF	TGTGCCAGCAGCGACAGAACAGATACGCAGTATTTT
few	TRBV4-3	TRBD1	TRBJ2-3	CASSQYRGTDTQYF	TGCGCCAGCAGCCAATACAGGGGTACAGATACGCAGTATTTT
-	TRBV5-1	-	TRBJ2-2	CASSLSLDGELFF	TGCGCCAGCAGCTTGAGTTTAGACGGGGAGCTGTTTTTT
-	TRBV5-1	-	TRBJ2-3	CASSQQGPSDTQYF	TGCGCCAGCAGCCAACAGGGACCGAGCGATACGCAGTATTTT
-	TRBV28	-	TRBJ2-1	CASSQPPVDEQFF	TGTGCCAGCAGTCAACCCCCGGTGGATGAGCAGTTCTTC
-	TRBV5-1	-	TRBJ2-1	CASRGATDYNEQFF	TGCGCCAGCAGAGGGGCCACAGATTACAATGAGCAGTTCTTC
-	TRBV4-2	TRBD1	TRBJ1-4	CASSQETGGGRKLFF	TGTGCCAGCAGCCAAGAGACAGGGGGCGGTCGAAAACTGTTTTTT
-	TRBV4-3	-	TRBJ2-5	CASSQVAGETQYF	TGCGCCAGCAGCCAAGTTGCTGGCGAGACCCAGTACTTC
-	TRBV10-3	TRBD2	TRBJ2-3	CAISPSLAGVRYF	TGTGCCATCAGTCCTTCCCTAGCGGGGGTTCGGTATTTT
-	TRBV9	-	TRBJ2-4	CASSVGAGLAKNIQYF	TGTGCCAGCAGCGTAGGGGCGGGTCTAGCCAAAAACATTCAGTACTTC
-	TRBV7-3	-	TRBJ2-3	CASSPEVADTQYF	TGTGCCAGCAGCCCAGAGGTAGCCGATACGCAGTATTTT